The 8 T cell receptor beta chains given below trace back to one sample, sequenced in a study of somatic mutations in cytotoxic T cells in rheumatoid arthritis. Libraries were prepared by immunoSEQ multiplex PCR; TCRdb keeps only in-frame clonotypes and omits some of them. The sample carries over 15,000 clones, around three quarters recorded once. The material sequenced was CD8+ T cells sorted from blood. The receptors stem from an adult with rheumatoid arthritis.

This chain links TRBV28 with TRBJ1-2, with D maybe TRBD1 (5 bases). V lost 6 bases and J 8 bases, leaving 25 bases between the germline ends. The germline V gene has CDR1 MDHEN and CDR2 SYDVKM. The CDR3 runs 16 residues. The CDR3 spells CASSRVGGVGREGYTF. CDR3 DNA sequence: TGTGCCAGCAGCCGAGTGGGGGGAGTCGGGAGGGAGGGCTACACCTTC.

This chain links TRBV12-5 with TRBJ2-7, with TRBD1 matching 9 bases. Trimming at V came to 3 bases and at J to 4 bases, leaving 10 bases not matched to a gene. The CDR3 runs 16 residues. Germline-derived CDR1 and CDR2 are LGHNT and FRNRAP. In DNA form, the CDR3 reads TGTGCTAGTGGTTTACCCCTTGGACAGGGGATTTACGAGCAGTACTTC. This gives the protein CASGLPLGQGIYEQYF.

The rearrangement joins TRBV30 to TRBJ1-1; D ambiguous. V lost 0 bases and J 3 bases, leaving 8 bases between the germline ends. In germline, CDR1 is GTSNPN, CDR2 SVGIG (reference sequence). The CDR3 is 13 residues long. CDR3 coding DNA: TGTGCCTGGAGTGTACTAGAGGACACTGAAGCTTTCTTT. Encoded protein: CAWSVLEDTEAFF.

The chain uses TRBV7-9 and TRBJ2-1; 8 bases align to TRBD2. Germline V CDR1 and CDR2: SEHNR, FQNEAQ (reference sequence). The CDR3 covers 18 residues. The trim removed 4 bases at V and 2 bases at J, leaving 13 bases unmatched. The CDR3 reads CASSSRLAAGATYNEQFF. CDR3 bases: TGTGCCAGCAGCTCACGACTGGCAGCGGGGGCGACCTACAATGAGCAGTTCTTC. The whole variable domain, filled in from reference TRBV7-9 and TRBJ2-1, reads DTGVSQNPRHKITKRGQNVTFRCDPISEHNRLYWYRQTLGQGPEFLTYFQNEAQLEKSRLLSDRFSAERPKGSFSTLEIQRTEQGDSAMYLCASSSRLAAGATYNEQFFGPGTRLTVL.

The gene calls are TRBV7-9 and TRBJ2-5, with 14 nucleotides matching TRBD2. The CDR3 has 19 residues. CDR1 is SEHNR, CDR2 FQNEAQ, per germline (reference sequence). J was trimmed by 3 bases and V by 6 bases; bases with no gene match: 15. Written as DNA, the CDR3 is TGTGCCAGCAGATCCGGACTAGCGGGGGGCGTAATCGCTAAAGAGACCCAGTACTTC. This sequence encodes CASRSGLAGGVIAKETQYF.

The chain is built from TRBV13 and TRBJ2-2; D is unclear. Germline V CDR1 and CDR2: PRHDT, FYEKMQ (reference sequence). V was trimmed by 6 bases and J by 0 bases, leaving 2 bases between them. CDR3 length equals 12 residues. CDR3 in DNA: TGTGCCAGCAGGCCGAACACCGGGGAGCTGTTTTTT. This encodes CASRPNTGELFF.

V usage is TRBV5-1 and J usage is TRBJ1-1; D not resolved. Germline V gene lookup returns CDR1 SGHRS and CDR2 YFSETQ. V was pared by 5 bases and J by 2 bases, with 13 bases between. The CDR3 has 14 amino acids. CDR3 bases: TGCGCCAGCAGGGTCCGGCCGGTTAACACTGAAGCTTTCTTT. Residues: CASRVRPVNTEAFF.

This chain connects TRBV9 to TRBJ1-1; a possible D gene is TRBD1 (5 bases). CDR1 is SGDLS and CDR2 is YYNGEE in the germline V gene. Trimming removed 4 bases from V and 6 bases from J, with 16 bases in between. The CDR3 runs 14 residues. The CDR3 coding sequence is TGTGCCAGCAGCTCCTCACAGGTTTCCGCTGAAGCTTTCTTT. Its protein is CASSSSQVSAEAFF.